This entry lists 9 T cell receptor beta chains sequenced from one sample in a study of blood T cell repertoires in COVID-19. The data were produced by immunoSEQ multiplex PCR, yet TCRdb's version contains in-frame clones alone and is incomplete. The table records about 400,000 clones, around 90% of them present only once. Sequencing was performed on PBMCs or T cells enriched from blood (not recorded which). The receptors come from a woman in her thirties or forties with acute COVID-19.

As for this clone: Other nucleotide sequences from this sample produce the same CDR3. The chain joins TRBV5-1 to TRBJ2-1; D uncertain. Germline V gene sequence: CDR1 SGHRS, CDR2 YFSETQ. This CDR3 region has 12 residues. The V gene lost 0 bases and the J gene lost 8 bases, with 6 bases spanning the gap. The CDR3: CASSLAGDEQFF. CDR3 DNA sequence: TGCGCCAGCAGCTTGGCCGGTGATGAGCAGTTCTTC. Supplemented by reference TRBV5-1 and TRBJ2-1, the full variable domain reads KAGVTQTPRYLIKTRGQQVTLSCSPISGHRSVSWYQQTPGQGLQFLFEYFSETQRNKGNFPGRFSGRQFSNSRSEMNVSTLELGDSALYLCASSLAGDEQFFGPGTRLTVL.

This clone appeared once. The chain is built from TRBV6-2 or TRBV6-3 and TRBJ1-6, with D possibly being TRBD1 (6 bases). The CDR3 has 14 amino acids. Germline V gives CDR1 MNHEY, CDR2 SVGEGT. Trimming left V 2 bases short and J 10 bases short, with 12 bases between. The CDR3 DNA reads as TGTGCCAGCAGTTACGGACAGTTAGGGTCACCCCTCCACTTT. It translates to CASSYGQLGSPLHF.

This clone was seen just once. The chain joins TRBV24-1 to TRBJ1-2; tentatively, D is TRBD1 (6 bases). Germline V lookup: CDR1 KGHDR, CDR2 SFDVKD. Trimming left V 1 base short and J 8 bases short, with 7 bases between. This CDR3 contains 12 residues. CDR3: CATSDLRGGYTF. The CDR3 region has the DNA TGTGCCACCAGTGATTTAAGGGGGGGCTACACCTTC.

The chain joins TRBV12-3 or TRBV12-4 to TRBJ2-5; tentative D call: TRBD1 (6 bases). This CDR3 is 13 amino acids long. Trimming took off 1 base at V and 7 bases at J, with 10 bases between the two ends. Here the CDR3 DNA reads TGTGCCAGCAGTTTAGGGGACACCCGGACCCAGTACTTC. This codes for CASSLGDTRTQYF.

The chain has TRBV3-1 (or the pseudogene TRBV3-2) and TRBJ2-3, with 9 bases lining up with TRBD2. The germline gives CDR1 LGHDT, CDR2 YNNKEL (reference sequence). This CDR3 region has 15 residues. The V segment lost 4 bases and the J segment 8 bases; nucleotides outside the gene matches: 10. The CDR3 DNA reads as TGTGCCAGCAGCCTGAGTGGGACTAGCAGGGTTACGCAGTATTTT. Protein sequence: CASSLSGTSRVTQYF.

For the CDR3, the DNA is TGTGCCAGCAGTGAAGTGACAGGGAGGAAAGCTTTCTTT. Residues: CASSEVTGRKAFF. The chain couples TRBV6-1 to TRBJ1-1; 7 bases are shared with TRBD1. The V segment lost 1 base and the J segment 9 bases; nucleotides outside the gene matches: 5. The germline V gene encodes CDR1 MNHNS and CDR2 SASEGT. CDR3 size: 13 residues.

The chain links TRBV14 to TRBJ1-3, with TRBD1 identical over 7 bases. Germline CDR1 and CDR2: SGHDN and FVKESK. The CDR3 runs to 16 residues. The V gene end was trimmed by 1 base and the J gene end by 0 bases; junction bases not matched to a gene: 3. In nucleotides, the CDR3 is TGTGCCAGCAGCCAAGGGACAGGAGGCTCTGGAAACACCATATATTTT. Protein sequence: CASSQGTGGSGNTIYF.

A few counts support this clone. V and J are TRBV24-1 and TRBJ2-5; D may be TRBD1 (6 bases). The CDR3 covers 15 residues. Trimming took off 3 bases at V and 2 bases at J, with 12 bases between the two ends. Looked up from germline, CDR1 is KGHDR and CDR2 is SFDVKD. CDR3 in DNA: TGTGCCACCAGTGATCACAGGGTTCTACAAGAGACCCAGTACTTC. It codes for CATSDHRVLQETQYF.

This sequence joins TRBV21-1 and TRBJ2-1; the D segment call TRBD2 is taken from the table without a DNA check. TRBV21-1 is tagged as a pseudogene. The CDR3 is 18 amino acids. CDR3 nucleotides: TGTGCCAGCAGCAAAGCAAGACGGACGGACTCCACCGACAATGAGCAGTTCTTC. Encoded protein: CASSKARRTDSTDNEQFF.